These 25 T cell receptor beta chains came from one sample sequenced in a study of STAT3 mutations in large granular lymphocyte leukemia. Notes on the study in general: In T-cell large granular lymphocyte leukemia, about half of patients showed multiple immunodominant subclonotypes.

No antigen is known for these receptors. The repertoire was sequenced with immunoSEQ multiplex PCR; TCRdb's copy has only in-frame clones and lacks some. The sample has about 42,000 clones; roughly 81% are singletons. The sequenced material came from PBMCs. Source of these receptors: a human donor with T large granular lymphocyte leukemia. Some clones in this sample may be carry-over from other donors' samples.

This clone turned up a few times. The rearrangement joins TRBV2 to TRBJ2-4; no definite D call. CDR1 and CDR2 (germline): SNHLY, FYNNEI. Between the trimmed V and J ends, which lost 3 bases and 14 bases, there was a span of 8 bases. This CDR3 has 10 amino acids. The CDR3 spells CASSDTVKYF. DNA of the CDR3: TGTGCCAGCAGTGATACAGTAAAGTACTTC.

The rearrangement joins TRBV7-2 to TRBJ2-3; 12 positions match TRBD2. The CDR3 runs 18 residues. V shed 3 bases, J shed 3 bases, and the junction held 10 bases outside the gene matches. Germline V gives CDR1 SGHTA, CDR2 FQGNSA. The CDR3 here is CASSFLAGGPIGTDTQYF. Written as DNA, the CDR3 is TGTGCCAGCAGCTTTCTAGCGGGGGGGCCAATTGGTACAGATACGCAGTATTTT.

The CDR3 sequence is CASSSEGDTEAFF. The CDR3 DNA follows: TGTGCCAGCAGTTCCGAAGGAGACACTGAAGCTTTCTTT. The V gene is TRBV2, the J gene TRBJ1-1; D remains unclear. The CDR3 length is 13 residues. The germline V gene has CDR1 SNHLY and CDR2 FYNNEI. Trimming took 5 bases from V and 3 from J, leaving 10 bases between them.

The chain combines TRBV7-9 with TRBJ2-2, with D perhaps matching TRBD1 (6 bases). V was trimmed by 3 bases and J by 2 bases, leaving 16 bases between them. This CDR3 spans 17 amino acids. CDR1 SEHNR and CDR2 FQNEAQ come from the germline V gene (reference sequence). The CDR3 nucleotides read TGTGCCAGCAGCTTCCCGGCAGGGGCCTCTAACACCGGGGAGCTGTTTTTT. This codes for CASSFPAGASNTGELFF.

The rearrangement joins TRBV11-2 to TRBJ2-3; TRBD1 is a possible D gene (5 bases). The CDR3 extends over 13 amino acids. Trimming left V 4 bases short and J 6 bases short, with 11 bases between. CDR1 is SGHAT, CDR2 FQNNGV, per germline. The CDR3 sequence: CASSSGWGDTQYF. In DNA form, the CDR3 reads TGTGCCAGCAGCTCCGGTTGGGGCGATACGCAGTATTTT.

This clone was seen a single time. The chain employs TRBV29-1 and TRBJ2-3, with TRBD2 matching over 12 bases. The length of the CDR3 is 16 residues. Trimming cost V 4 bases and J 4 bases; bases outside gene matches: 9. Germline loops: CDR1 SQVTM, CDR2 ANQGSEA. The CDR3 loop is CSVGGSSGGAADTQYF. The CDR3 DNA follows: TGCAGCGTTGGGGGATCTAGCGGGGGGGCGGCAGATACGCAGTATTTT.

J is TRBJ2-4 and V is TRBV5-5, with TRBD1 matching over 7 bases. This CDR3 spans 14 amino acids. V lost 4 bases to trimming and J lost 3 bases; unmatched junction nucleotides: 4. The V gene's germline CDR1 is SGHKS and CDR2 YYEKEE (reference sequence). The CDR3 nucleotides are TGTGCCAGCAGCCTACACAGGGGCAAAAACATTCAGTACTTC. Amino acid sequence: CASSLHRGKNIQYF.

The CDR3 protein is CASSQGRGPLNTEAFF. CDR3 DNA: TGTGCCAGCAGCCAAGGCCGGGGACCGTTGAACACTGAAGCTTTCTTT. This chain connects TRBV6-6 to TRBJ1-1; possible D gene TRBD1, 5 bases. Germline V gene sequence: CDR1 MNHNY, CDR2 SVGAGI (reference sequence). V was clipped by 6 bases and J by 0 bases, with 17 bases between them. There are 16 residues in the CDR3.

The chain employs TRBV29-1 and TRBJ2-3; 8 bases are shared with TRBD2. This CDR3 region has 15 residues. Germline-derived CDR1 and CDR2 are SQVTM and ANQGSEA. V trimming: 3 bases; J trimming: 3 bases; junction bases outside the gene matches: 8. Here the CDR3 DNA reads TGCAGCGTTGAGTTTCTAGCGGGTAGGACAGATACGCAGTATTTT. Residues: CSVEFLAGRTDTQYF.

The V gene is TRBV28, the J gene TRBJ2-1, with D unclear. This CDR3 spans 16 amino acids. The germline V gene has CDR1 MDHEN and CDR2 SYDVKM. V lost 3 bases, J lost 3 bases, and 15 bases lay in between. The CDR3 DNA sequence: TGTGCCAGCAGTTTTACAGAGCCGAGACTCTACAATGAGCAGTTCTTC. This gives the protein CASSFTEPRLYNEQFF.

The V and J genes are TRBV28 and TRBJ1-4, with D perhaps matching TRBD1 (5 bases). CDR1 and CDR2 (germline): MDHEN, SYDVKM. Trimming took off 8 bases at V and 3 bases at J, with 10 bases between the two ends. The CDR3 is made up of 13 amino acids. The chain's CDR3 is CASRGGPNEKLFF. In DNA, the CDR3 is TGTGCCAGCCGGGGGGGACCTAATGAAAAACTGTTTTTT.

V is TRBV5-1 and J is TRBJ1-5, with D unclear. Germline CDR1 reads SGHRS; CDR2 reads YFSETQ. V gave up 4 bases and J gave up 10 bases, with 18 bases separating them. The CDR3 runs 14 residues. As DNA, the CDR3 is TGCGCCAGCAGCCCGCTCGGGGTAGAGGAACCCCAGCATTTT. As protein: CASSPLGVEEPQHF.

This chain links TRBV9 with TRBJ2-7; D uncertain. Germline loops: CDR1 SGDLS, CDR2 YYNGEE. Trimming left V 0 bases short and J 0 bases short, with 7 bases between. The length of the CDR3 is 14 residues. CDR3 in amino acids: CASSVDVNSYEQYF. For the CDR3, the DNA is TGTGCCAGCAGCGTAGATGTCAACTCCTACGAGCAGTACTTC.

The rearrangement joins TRBV28 to TRBJ1-2; D is unresolved. Germline V lookup: CDR1 MDHEN, CDR2 SYDVKM. CDR3 size: 14 residues. V lost 8 bases, J lost 5 bases, and 18 bases lay in between. The CDR3 nucleotides read TGTGCCAGCCTAATCCCGGGGAATGGGTATGGCTACACCTTC. Amino acid sequence: CASLIPGNGYGYTF.

The chain is built from TRBV18 and TRBJ2-2, with TRBD1 matching over 8 bases. The germline V gene has CDR1 KGHSH and CDR2 LQKENI. Unmatched junction bases numbered 7, after V lost 5 bases and J lost 5 bases. This CDR3 contains 15 residues. The CDR3 DNA sequence: TGTGCCAGCTCATCTGGACAGGGTGTAACCGGGGAGCTGTTTTTT. It specifies CASSSGQGVTGELFF.

This clone was detected once. This chain uses TRBV13 with TRBJ1-6; the match to TRBD1 covers 9 bases. Germline values: CDR1 PRHDT, CDR2 FYEKMQ (reference sequence). The CDR3 has 15 amino acids. The V segment lost 2 bases and the J segment 7 bases; nucleotides outside the gene matches: 3. CDR3 region: CASSLRQGGNSPLHF. CDR3 nucleotides: TGTGCCAGCAGCTTAAGACAGGGGGGAAATTCACCCCTCCACTTT.

This clone was observed a single time. The chain carries TRBV4-1 and TRBJ2-7; 10 bases are a match to TRBD1. Looked up from germline, CDR1 is MGHRA and CDR2 is YSYEKL. The CDR3 sequence is 15 residues long. The junction had 4 bases not matched to a gene; V was cut back by 4 bases and J by 1 base. The CDR3 protein is CASSPRDRGSYEQYF. CDR3 nucleotide sequence: TGCGCCAGCAGCCCCCGGGACAGGGGTTCCTACGAGCAGTACTTC.

This clone appeared once. This rearrangement joins TRBV2 to TRBJ1-1, with TRBD1 as a possible D gene (5 bases). Trimming removed 6 bases from V and 1 base from J, with 15 bases in between. The CDR3 is 15 residues long. Germline V CDR1 and CDR2: SNHLY, FYNNEI. The CDR3 region is CASRAGGGANTEAFF. The CDR3 DNA reads TGTGCCAGCAGAGCAGGAGGTGGGGCGAACACTGAAGCTTTCTTT.

The V and J genes are TRBV29-1 and TRBJ1-1, with D hard to call. The germline CDR1 and CDR2 sequences are SQVTM and ANQGSEA. The CDR3 runs to 11 residues. V lost 2 bases and J 11 bases, leaving 12 bases between the germline ends. As DNA, the CDR3 is TGCAGCGTTGAAAGAGGAATGAACGCTTTCTTT. Residues: CSVERGMNAFF. The variable domain in full, with the rest retrieved from reference TRBV29-1 and TRBJ1-1, is SAVISQKPSRDICQRGTSLTIQCQVDSQVTMMFWYRQQPGQSLTLIATANQGSEATYESGFVIDKFPISRPNLTFSTLTVSNMSPEDSSIYLCSVERGMNAFFGQGTRLTVV.

This clone was detected a few times. This chain uses TRBV18 with TRBJ1-5, with 8 bases aligning to TRBD1. CDR3 size: 14 residues. The V and J ends lost 3 bases and 4 bases, in that order; junction bases with no gene match: 2. Germline CDR1 and CDR2: KGHSH and LQKENI. The CDR3 spells CASSPGQGNQPQHF. The CDR3 DNA sequence: TGTGCCAGCTCACCCGGACAGGGAAATCAGCCCCAGCATTTT.

The chain joins TRBV5-6 to TRBJ2-7; TRBD1 might be the D (6 bases). Trimming took off 0 bases at V and 0 bases at J, with 13 bases between the two ends. The CDR3 contains 16 residues. Germline CDR1 and CDR2: SGHDT and YYEEEE. The CDR3 DNA follows: TGTGCCAGCAGCTTGGATGCAGGGGTACCCTCCTACGAGCAGTACTTC. This sequence encodes CASSLDAGVPSYEQYF.

This clone occurred a few times. This sequence joins TRBV6-9 and TRBJ1-5; TRBD1 aligns across 8 bases. CDR3 length: 15 residues. Germline-derived CDR1 and CDR2 are MNHGY and SVAAGI. After removal of 2 bases from V and 5 bases from J, the junction contained 5 bases not matched to a gene. The chain's CDR3 is CASSYLGQGHQPQHF. The CDR3 nucleotides are TGTGCCAGCAGTTATCTCGGACAGGGACATCAGCCCCAGCATTTT.

This chain connects TRBV7-6 to TRBJ1-1; 8 nucleotides agree with TRBD1. With 4 bases clipped from V and 2 bases from J, the junction kept 6 bases outside the gene matches. Germline V gene sequence: CDR1 SGHVS, CDR2 FNYEAQ. The CDR3 is 15 residues long. Here the CDR3 DNA reads TGTGCCAGCAGCTCCTCGACAGGGGTTAACACTGAAGCTTTCTTT. Translated, it gives CASSSSTGVNTEAFF. Combining the CDR3 with reference TRBV7-6 and TRBJ1-1 gives the whole variable domain GAGVSQSPRYKVTKRGQDVALRCDPISGHVSLYWYRQALGQGPEFLTYFNYEAQQDKSGLPNDRFSAERPEGSISTLTIQRTEQRDSAMYRCASSSSTGVNTEAFFGQGTRLTVV.

In this sample, this clone turned up a few times. The chain carries TRBV7-2 and TRBJ1-1; tentative D call: TRBD1 (6 bases). Per germline, CDR1 SGHTA and CDR2 FQGNSA. The V and J ends lost 7 bases and 11 bases respectively, with 20 bases between them. This CDR3 has 13 residues. The CDR3 nucleotides are TGTGCCAGCATCCAAAGAGGGAACAGGGAGGCTTTCTTT. Protein sequence: CASIQRGNREAFF. The full variable domain, in which reference TRBV7-2 and TRBJ1-1 provide the parts outside the CDR3, is GAGVSQSPSNKVTEKGKDVELRCDPISGHTALYWYRQSLGQGLEFLIYFQGNSAPDKSGLPSDRFSAERTGGSVSTLTIQRTQQEDSAVYLCASIQRGNREAFFGQGTRLTVV.

The genes are TRBV4-1 and TRBJ2-6; no clear D. With 1 base removed from V and 0 bases from J, the gap between germline ends came to 13 bases. The CDR3 loop spans 18 amino acids. Germline V lookup: CDR1 MGHRA, CDR2 YSYEKL. CDR3 in DNA: TGCGCCAGCAGCCAAGCTCCCTTACCCACCTCTGGGGCCAACGTCCTGACTTTC. It translates to CASSQAPLPTSGANVLTF.